This entry lists 19 T cell receptor beta chains sequenced from one sample in a study of shared clonotypes between healthy human individuals. Only in-frame clones appear in the TCRdb table, and some are missing; sequencing was by immunoSEQ multiplex PCR. The data contain more than 1 million clones, 75% to 85% of them singletons. Specimen: memory CD4+ T cells from PBMCs. Indicated subset: CD45RA-negative fraction. These receptors were collected from a man between 18 and 29 years old in good health. Some clones in this sample may be carry-over from other donors' samples.

The V gene is TRBV27, the J gene TRBJ2-7, with 7 bases fitting TRBD1. V was pared by 0 bases and J by 5 bases, with 10 bases of the junction left unmatched. The CDR3 consists of 16 residues. In germline, CDR1 is MNHEY, CDR2 SMNVEV (reference sequence). This CDR3 reads CASSLSDPTGWDEQYF. CDR3 DNA: TGTGCCAGCAGTTTATCCGACCCGACAGGGTGGGACGAGCAGTACTTC.

This clone has just a few counts. The V call is TRBV4-1, the J call TRBJ2-2; TRBD1 agrees at 9 bases. The V and J ends lost 3 bases and 5 bases, in that order; junction bases with no gene match: 10. The CDR3 covers 17 residues. Per the germline V gene, CDR1 is MGHRA and CDR2 is YSYEKL. CDR3 coding DNA: TGCGCCAGCAGCCAGGCGTCGGGACAGGGAGGAACCGGGGAGCTGTTTTTT. Translation gives CASSQASGQGGTGELFF.

As to this clone: A single base separates this from a much larger clone, so it may be a read error. Additional DNA sequences in this sample encode the identical CDR3. The chain recombines TRBV11-1 with TRBJ1-1; D is ambiguous. The V and J ends lost 3 bases and 1 base respectively, with 6 bases between them. CDR1 is SGHAT and CDR2 is FQDESV in the germline V gene (reference sequence). CDR3 length: 13 residues. The CDR3 here is CASSFGRNTEAFF. DNA of the CDR3: TGTGCCAGCAGCTTTGGGAGGAACACTGAAGCTTTCTTT.

In its sample, this clone was seen a few times. The V call is TRBV29-1, the J call TRBJ2-5; tentative D call: TRBD2 (6 bases). The end of the DNA fits TRBJ2-7 better, so the J call may be wrong. Germline CDR1 is SQVTM and CDR2 is ANQGSEA. This CDR3 contains 13 residues. CDR3 DNA sequence: TGCAGCGTTGAGGGGGGAACCTCCTACGAGCAGTACTTC. Residues: CSVEGGTSYEQYF.

This chain connects TRBV27 to TRBJ1-5; perhaps TRBD1 as D (5 bases). This CDR3 contains 17 residues. CDR1 and CDR2 (germline): MNHEY, SMNVEV (reference sequence). Trimming stripped 7 bases from V and 6 bases from J, with 25 bases between. The CDR3 DNA sequence: TGTGCCAGCACTACTAATTGGGGGGGACTAGTAGGTCAGCCCCAGCATTTT. The encoded protein is CASTTNWGGLVGQPQHF.

The chain links TRBV7-2 to TRBJ2-3; D call uncertain. Trimming left V 5 bases short and J 10 bases short, with 16 bases between. Germline assignment: CDR1 SGHTA and CDR2 FQGNSA. The CDR3 consists of 13 residues. CDR3 in amino acids: CASSTAQHRPQYF. The CDR3 bases are TGTGCCAGCAGCACAGCCCAGCACCGGCCGCAGTATTTT.

This clone was observed a few times. The chain joins TRBV19 to TRBJ1-5, with no clear D. The CDR3 is made up of 16 amino acids. The germline V gene encodes CDR1 LNHDA and CDR2 SQIVND (reference sequence). The V end was cut by 5 bases, the J end by 0 bases, with 14 bases between. The CDR3: CASSLLTPYSNQPQHF. As DNA, the CDR3 is TGTGCCAGTAGTTTGCTGACGCCTTATAGCAATCAGCCCCAGCATTTT. The whole variable domain, remainder taken from reference TRBV19 and TRBJ1-5, is DGGITQSPKYLFRKEGQNVTLSCEQNLNHDAMYWYRQDPGQGLRLIYYSQIVNDFQKGDIAEGYSVSREKKESFPLTVTSAQKNPTAFYLCASSLLTPYSNQPQHFGDGTRLSIL.

The chain has TRBV28 and TRBJ1-5; 11 positions match TRBD1. Trimming cost V 8 bases and J 3 bases; bases outside gene matches: 12. The CDR3 is 17 residues long. Germline V CDR1 and CDR2: MDHEN, SYDVKM. The CDR3 sequence: CASRLPAGQGVNQPQHF. In DNA form, the CDR3 reads TGTGCCAGCCGCCTCCCGGCGGGACAGGGGGTCAATCAGCCCCAGCATTTT.

The J gene is TRBJ2-5, the V gene TRBV6-5, with TRBD1 as a possible D gene (7 bases). Germline CDR1 is MNHEY and CDR2 is SVGAGI. Deletions cut 7 bases from V and 2 bases from J, with 17 bases between. CDR3 length equals 15 residues. CDR3: CASMMQGGAQETQYF. CDR3 in DNA: TGTGCCAGCATGATGCAGGGGGGAGCTCAAGAGACCCAGTACTTC.

The genes are TRBV5-1 and TRBJ2-1, with 8 bases matching TRBD1. Germline V gives CDR1 SGHRS, CDR2 YFSETQ. This CDR3 is built from 15 residues. V shed 4 bases and J 3 bases; nucleotides not matched to a gene: 6. The DNA for the CDR3 is TGCGCCAGCAGCCCAAGACAGGGGATCTACAATGAGCAGTTCTTC. Protein: CASSPRQGIYNEQFF.

J is TRBJ2-3 and V is TRBV19; no clear D gene. The CDR3 is 15 residues long. With 6 bases removed from V and 6 bases from J, the gap between germline ends came to 19 bases. Per the germline V gene, CDR1 is LNHDA and CDR2 is SQIVND (reference sequence). The CDR3 sequence: CASRPHRALSDTQYF. CDR3 bases: TGTGCCAGTAGGCCTCACCGGGCCCTCTCCGATACGCAGTATTTT.

The chain links TRBV5-1 to TRBJ1-2; D uncertain. The CDR3 sequence is 14 residues long. V was cut by 0 bases and J by 2 bases, with 8 bases left in between. Germline V gene lookup returns CDR1 SGHRS and CDR2 YFSETQ. The CDR3: CASSLEQRNYGYTF. CDR3 in DNA: TGCGCCAGCAGCTTGGAACAGAGAAACTATGGCTACACCTTC. Combining the CDR3 with reference TRBV5-1 and TRBJ1-2 gives the whole variable domain KAGVTQTPRYLIKTRGQQVTLSCSPISGHRSVSWYQQTPGQGLQFLFEYFSETQRNKGNFPGRFSGRQFSNSRSEMNVSTLELGDSALYLCASSLEQRNYGYTFGSGTRLTVV.

The genes are TRBV28 and TRBJ1-2; D is ambiguous. CDR3 length equals 12 residues. The V gene lost 4 bases and the J gene lost 8 bases, with 11 bases spanning the gap. The germline CDR1 and CDR2 sequences are MDHEN and SYDVKM. The CDR3 nucleotides are TGTGCCAGCAGTTCCTCGGGCGGAGGCTACACCTTC. Its translation is CASSSSGGGYTF.

This chain uses TRBV5-4 with TRBJ2-1; 7 bases map to TRBD1. V was clipped by 4 bases and J by 5 bases; unmatched bases: 6. CDR1 is SGHNT, CDR2 YYREEE, per germline (reference sequence). This CDR3 has 14 amino acids. This CDR3 reads CASSPRGGHNEQFF. CDR3 sequence (DNA): TGTGCCAGCAGCCCGAGAGGGGGCCACAATGAGCAGTTCTTC.

With respect to this clone: Other nucleotide sequences from this sample produce the same CDR3. The genes are TRBV7-3 and TRBJ2-3; TRBD2 is a possible D gene (6 bases). Trimming removed 5 bases at V and 0 bases at J, with 9 bases between. The CDR3 loop spans 14 amino acids. Looked up from germline, CDR1 is SGHTA and CDR2 is FQGTGA. Here the CDR3 reads CASSPGLSTDTQYF. CDR3 in DNA: TGTGCCAGCAGCCCCGGACTAAGCACAGATACGCAGTATTTT. Drawing the rest from reference TRBV7-3 and TRBJ2-3, the complete variable domain is GAGVSQTPSNKVTEKGKYVELRCDPISGHTALYWYRQSLGQGPEFLIYFQGTGAADDSGLPNDRFFAVRPEGSVSTLKIQRTERGDSAVYLCASSPGLSTDTQYFGPGTRLTVL.

This clone appeared a few times. The V gene is TRBV7-2, the J gene TRBJ1-2; TRBD1 agrees at 8 bases. This CDR3 has 15 amino acids. Germline assignment: CDR1 SGHTA and CDR2 FQGNSA. The junction had 13 bases not matched to a gene; V was cut back by 5 bases and J by 8 bases. The CDR3 nucleotides are TGTGCCAGCAGCCCCGACAGGGGTGGCACGTGGGGCTACACCTTC. This encodes CASSPDRGGTWGYTF.

V usage is TRBV9 and J usage is TRBJ2-3; TRBD2 is a possible D gene (6 bases). There are 16 residues in the CDR3. V was cut by 3 bases and J by 6 bases, with 20 bases left in between. Germline V gives CDR1 SGDLS, CDR2 YYNGEE. The CDR3 protein is CASSALAGGGLDTQYF. For the CDR3, the DNA is TGTGCCAGCAGCGCCCTCGCCGGGGGAGGACTGGATACGCAGTATTTT.

This clone was observed many times. Other DNA variants within this sample encode the same CDR3. The genes are TRBV5-4 and TRBJ2-5; 7 nucleotides align to TRBD1. Losses at the gene ends were 0 bases for V and 3 bases for J; bases not matched to a gene: 2. CDR1 is SGHNT and CDR2 is YYREEE in the germline V gene (reference sequence). The CDR3 has 14 residues. The CDR3 loop reads CASSLGTGEETQYF. The CDR3 bases are TGTGCCAGCAGCTTGGGGACAGGAGAAGAGACCCAGTACTTC.

The rearrangement links TRBV5-1 to TRBJ2-3; TRBD2 matches 13 bases. The trim removed 5 bases at V and 6 bases at J, leaving 9 bases unmatched. Germline CDR1 and CDR2: SGHRS and YFSETQ. The CDR3 loop spans 16 amino acids. The CDR3 sequence is CASRFSGTSGTDTQYF. As DNA, the CDR3 is TGCGCCAGCAGGTTTTCCGGGACTAGCGGGACCGATACGCAGTATTTT. The whole variable domain, filled in from reference TRBV5-1 and TRBJ2-3, reads KAGVTQTPRYLIKTRGQQVTLSCSPISGHRSVSWYQQTPGQGLQFLFEYFSETQRNKGNFPGRFSGRQFSNSRSEMNVSTLELGDSALYLCASRFSGTSGTDTQYFGPGTRLTVL.